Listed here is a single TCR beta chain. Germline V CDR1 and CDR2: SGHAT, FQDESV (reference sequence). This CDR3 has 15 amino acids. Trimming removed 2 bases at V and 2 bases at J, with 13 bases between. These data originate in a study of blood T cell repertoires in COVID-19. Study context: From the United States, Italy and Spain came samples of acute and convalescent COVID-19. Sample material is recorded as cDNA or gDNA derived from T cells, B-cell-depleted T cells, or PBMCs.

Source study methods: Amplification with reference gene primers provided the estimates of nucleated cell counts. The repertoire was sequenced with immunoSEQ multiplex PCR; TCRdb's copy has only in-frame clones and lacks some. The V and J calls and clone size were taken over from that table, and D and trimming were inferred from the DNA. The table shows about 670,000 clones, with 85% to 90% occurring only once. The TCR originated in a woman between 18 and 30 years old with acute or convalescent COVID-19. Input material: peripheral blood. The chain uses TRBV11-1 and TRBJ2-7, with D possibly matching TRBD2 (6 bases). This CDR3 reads CASSLYIGEAYEQYF. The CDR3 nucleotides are TGTGCCAGCAGCTTATATATCGGGGAGGCCTACGAGCAGTACTTC.